A single sample gave rise to the 23 T cell receptor beta chains below, sequenced in a study of T cells after yellow fever vaccination. TCRdb reprocessed the 5' RACE reads with MiXCR, giving one entry per CDR3 protein. The sample records just under 600,000 distinct CDR3 sequences, 13% being singletons. The sequences come from PBMCs, collected on the day of the yellow fever booster vaccination. Source of these receptors: a young man who received the YFV17D yellow fever vaccine.

This clonotype was detected many times. The V and J genes are TRBV5-1 and TRBJ2-7, with D possibly matching TRBD1 (5 bases). The ends were cut back, 1 base at V and 5 bases at J, with 7 bases in the middle. The CDR3 extends over 12 amino acids. CDR1 and CDR2 from the germline V gene are SGHRS and YFSETQ. The CDR3: CASSLSRDEQYF. The CDR3 DNA sequence: TGCGCCAGCAGCTTGAGCAGGGACGAGCAGTACTTC. The full variable domain, its missing parts supplied by reference TRBV5-1 and TRBJ2-7, is KAGVTQTPRYLIKTRGQQVTLSCSPISGHRSVSWYQQTPGQGLQFLFEYFSETQRNKGNFPGRFSGRQFSNSRSEMNVSTLELGDSALYLCASSLSRDEQYFGPGTRLTVT.

The V call is TRBV10-3, the J call TRBJ2-1; D may be TRBD2 (6 bases). The V and J ends lost 5 bases and 9 bases respectively, with 14 bases between them. The CDR3 runs to 13 residues. Germline values: CDR1 ENHRY, CDR2 SYGVKD. The CDR3, as DNA: TGTGCCATCAGTACCTCGACTAGTTTTGAGCAGTTCTTC. It yields the protein CAISTSTSFEQFF.

This chain joins TRBV29-1 and TRBJ1-2; 11 nucleotides align to TRBD1. Germline CDR1 SQVTM, CDR2 ANQGSEA. The ends lost 7 bases at V and 8 bases at J; junction bases unmatched: 9. CDR3 length: 13 amino acids. CDR3 nucleotides: TGCAGCGCCCTGGACAGGGGGCTCTGGGGCTACACCTTC. It yields the protein CSALDRGLWGYTF.

The V call is TRBV6-1, the J call TRBJ2-1, with unresolved D. The CDR3 covers 14 residues. CDR1 MNHNS and CDR2 SASEGT come from the germline V gene. With 7 bases removed from V and 4 bases from J, the gap between germline ends came to 14 bases. CDR3 DNA sequence: TGTGCCAGCACCACGGATGTGTCTTACAATGAGCAGTTCTTC. Residues: CASTTDVSYNEQFF.

This clonotype occurred a few times. This chain connects TRBV30 to TRBJ2-5; 11 bases map to TRBD2. The CDR3 loop spans 14 amino acids. Looked up from germline, CDR1 is GTSNPN and CDR2 is SVGIG (reference sequence). V lost 3 bases to trimming and J lost 5 bases; unmatched junction nucleotides: 5. The CDR3 region has the DNA TGTGCCTGGAGACTAGCGGGAGCAGTGGAGACCCAGTACTTC. Translating it yields CAWRLAGAVETQYF. Supplemented by reference TRBV30 and TRBJ2-5, the full variable domain reads SQTIHQWPATLVQPVGSPLSLECTVEGTSNPNLYWYRQAAGRGLQLLFYSVGIGQISSEVPQNLSASRPQDRQFILSSKKLLLSDSGFYLCAWRLAGAVETQYFGPGTRLLVL.

There are a few counts of this clonotype. An end of the junction does not agree with germline; a read error may underlie this. The chain links TRBV2 to TRBJ2-7; no firm D call. The germline V gene has CDR1 SNHLY and CDR2 FYNNEI. CDR3 length: 13 residues. The DNA for the CDR3 is TGTGCCAGCAGTGTGAAGCTTAGCCTGGTCGAGAACTTC. This translates into CASSVKLSLVENF. The full variable domain, with the rest looked up from reference TRBV2 and TRBJ2-7, is EPEVTQTPSHQVTQMGQEVILRCVPISNHLYFYWYRQILGQKVEFLVSFYNNEISEKSEIFDDQFSVERPDGSNFTLKIRSTKLEDSAMYFCASSVKLSLVENFGPGTRLTVT.

This clonotype appeared many times. This rearrangement joins TRBV7-9 to TRBJ2-2, with TRBD2 matching over 7 bases. Germline V gene sequence: CDR1 SEHNR, CDR2 FQNEAQ (reference sequence). V shed 5 bases, J shed 5 bases, and the junction held 11 bases outside the gene matches. The CDR3 is 16 residues long. As DNA, the CDR3 is TGTGCCAGCAGCCTAAGAGGGAGGGCCCAAACCGGGGAGCTGTTTTTT. This gives the protein CASSLRGRAQTGELFF.

This clonotype was picked up a small number of times. The chain employs TRBV5-5 and TRBJ2-6; the D call may be TRBD1 or TRBD2 (5 bases each). V dropped 4 bases and J dropped 4 bases, with 18 bases sitting between them. CDR3 size: 17 residues. The germline V gene has CDR1 SGHKS and CDR2 YYEKEE (reference sequence). The CDR3 region is CASSPLGADGGANVLTF. CDR3 in DNA: TGTGCCAGCAGCCCTCTCGGGGCGGATGGGGGGGCCAACGTCCTGACTTTC.

This clonotype was seen a few times. V gene TRBV28 combines with J gene TRBJ2-7; TRBD2 matches at 7 bases. The V and J ends lost 7 bases and 4 bases, in that order; junction bases with no gene match: 10. Looked up from germline, CDR1 is MDHEN and CDR2 is SYDVKM. This CDR3 comprises 14 residues. The chain's CDR3 is CASTRGWEGYEQYF. Here the CDR3 DNA reads TGTGCCAGCACACGAGGTTGGGAGGGATACGAGCAGTACTTC.

This clonotype was observed a few times. The rearrangement links TRBV12-3 or TRBV12-4 to TRBJ2-2, with 8 bases matching TRBD1. Germline trimming cut 6 bases from V and 4 bases from J; bases unmatched to any gene: 4. CDR3 size: 14 residues. Here the CDR3 reads CASRIQGGTGELFF. The CDR3, as DNA: TGTGCCAGCAGGATACAGGGGGGCACCGGGGAGCTGTTTTTT.

The CDR3 DNA follows: TGTGCCAGCAGCTTATCACCCGCCGTGGCGGACATTCAGTACTTC. Its translation: CASSLSPAVADIQYF. The V and J genes are TRBV7-9 and TRBJ2-4; D is undetermined. CDR3 length: 15 residues. Germline lookup yields CDR1 SEHNR and CDR2 FQNEAQ (reference sequence). V was trimmed by 2 bases and J by 8 bases, leaving 16 bases between them.

The rearrangement uses TRBV10-3 and TRBJ2-2; the match to TRBD2 covers 8 bases. With 6 bases clipped from V and 5 bases from J, the junction kept 14 bases outside the gene matches. Germline V lookup: CDR1 ENHRY, CDR2 SYGVKD. The CDR3 extends over 17 amino acids. The CDR3 DNA sequence: TGTGCCATCAGCCCCAGGATCAGCGGGAGAGGGACCGGGGAGCTGTTTTTT. Translation: CAISPRISGRGTGELFF.

This chain connects TRBV2 to TRBJ2-3; D is unclear. The germline CDR1 and CDR2 sequences are SNHLY and FYNNEI. V lost 6 bases and J lost 2, with 12 bases in between. This CDR3 has 14 residues. CDR3 region: CASRPSFLTDTQYF. CDR3 DNA: TGTGCCAGCAGACCTTCTTTTCTCACAGATACGCAGTATTTT.

The V gene is TRBV20-1, the J gene TRBJ2-5, with 7 bases matching TRBD2. V was clipped by 0 bases and J by 8 bases; unmatched bases: 12. CDR3 length: 15 residues. The V gene's germline CDR1 is DFQATT and CDR2 SNEGSKA (reference sequence). Written as DNA, the CDR3 is TGCAGTGCTAGAGATCCCCAAAGCGGGGTAGAAACCCAGTACTTC. It translates to CSARDPQSGVETQYF.

This rearrangement joins TRBV4-3 to TRBJ2-1; 7 bases match TRBD2. Germline V gene sequence: CDR1 LGHNA, CDR2 YSLEER. This CDR3 comprises 17 residues. J gave up 4 bases and V 2 bases, and 11 bases lay outside the gene matches. CDR3 sequence (DNA): TGCGCCAGCAGCCAACAACTTAAAGCGGGACCGTACAATGAGCAGTTCTTC. Its translation is CASSQQLKAGPYNEQFF.

The sample holds a few counts of this clonotype. V is TRBV6-5 and J is TRBJ2-7; 8 bases line up with TRBD2. This CDR3 region has 14 residues. After removal of 2 bases from V and 2 bases from J, the junction contained 2 bases not matched to a gene. Germline V lookup: CDR1 MNHEY, CDR2 SVGAGI. For the CDR3, the DNA is TGTGCCAGCAGTTACATAGCGGGGACCTACGAGCAGTACTTC. Protein product: CASSYIAGTYEQYF.

The genes are TRBV28 and TRBJ2-7; D ambiguous. V shed 3 bases and J shed 2 bases, with 11 bases lying between them. Germline CDR1 reads MDHEN; CDR2 reads SYDVKM. The CDR3 sequence is 14 residues long. The CDR3 nucleotides are TGTGCCAGCAGTTTTTTTATAGGTACCTACGAGCAGTACTTC. Its protein is CASSFFIGTYEQYF.

This CDR3 reads CSVYSGGQFF. Here the CDR3 DNA reads TGCAGCGTTTATAGCGGGGGGCAGTTCTTC. The chain employs TRBV29-1 and TRBJ2-1, with TRBD2 matching over 9 bases. The CDR3 extends over 10 amino acids. Per the germline V gene, CDR1 is SQVTM and CDR2 is ANQGSEA. V dropped 5 bases and J dropped 12; count of bases not matched to a gene: 2.

This clonotype was counted between two and nine times. CDR3 residues: CASSTEPVGGTDTQYF. In DNA form, the CDR3 reads TGCGCCAGCAGCACTGAGCCCGTGGGCGGCACAGATACGCAGTATTTT. The chain employs TRBV5-1 and TRBJ2-3; D gene unclear. Germline CDR1 SGHRS, CDR2 YFSETQ. The CDR3 runs to 16 residues. V shed 4 bases and J shed 1 base, with 16 bases lying between them.

This clonotype was found a few times. V gene TRBV6-2 or TRBV6-3 combines with J gene TRBJ2-2; TRBD2 matches 12 bases. Trimming cost V 2 bases and J 5 bases; bases outside gene matches: 9. CDR1 and CDR2 (germline): MNHEY, SVGEGT. The CDR3 contains 18 residues. CDR3 nucleotide sequence: TGTGCCAGCAGTTACCTTTTGACTAGCGGGAGCCGGACCGGGGAGCTGTTTTTT. Encoded protein: CASSYLLTSGSRTGELFF.

There are a few counts of this clonotype. The CDR3 sequence: CASSPGGGMDNEQFF. CDR3 bases: TGCGCCAGCAGCCCAGGGGGCGGTATGGACAATGAGCAGTTCTTC. The V gene is TRBV5-1, the J gene TRBJ2-1; TRBD1 agrees at 8 bases. The length of the CDR3 is 15 residues. The germline CDR1 and CDR2 sequences are SGHRS and YFSETQ. Unmatched junction bases numbered 8, after V lost 4 bases and J lost 5 bases.

In this sample, this clonotype turned up a few times. The chain is built from TRBV12-3 or TRBV12-4 and TRBJ2-7; no definite D call. Trimming left V 7 bases short and J 7 bases short, with 17 bases between. This CDR3 is 13 amino acids long. The CDR3 sequence is CASTSGSPREQYF. In DNA form, the CDR3 reads TGTGCCAGCACCTCGGGCAGCCCTCGAGAGCAGTACTTC.

This clonotype was recorded a few times. The chain combines TRBV20-1 with TRBJ1-2; tentatively, D is TRBD1 (6 bases). CDR1 is DFQATT and CDR2 is SNEGSKA in the germline V gene (reference sequence). V shed 3 bases and J shed 5 bases, with 10 bases lying between them. The CDR3 has 12 residues. This CDR3 is CSASTGNYGYTF. The CDR3 DNA follows: TGCAGTGCTAGTACAGGGAATTATGGCTACACCTTC.